The 26 T cell receptor beta chains reported below all come from one sample, sequenced in a study of type 1 regulatory T cells. Via MiXCR, TCRdb re-called the reads, giving one row per CDR3 protein. The data show 35,000 to 50,000 distinct CDR3 sequences, with approximately 12% seen just once and 7% to 9% held by the top ten. These receptors have no identified antigens. Sequenced material: cultured non-Tr1 T cells, either the whole culture or a sorted T cell fraction (not recorded which). The receptors stem from a human donor in good health.

This clonotype was detected many times. The J gene is TRBJ2-1, the V gene TRBV29-1, with TRBD2 matching over 9 bases. V shed 3 bases, J shed 7 bases, and the junction held 4 bases outside the gene matches. The CDR3 runs 13 residues. Germline-derived CDR1 and CDR2 are SQVTM and ANQGSEA. The CDR3 nucleotides are TGCAGCGTTGAGACTAGCGGAGGTAATGAGCAGTTCTTC. Its protein is CSVETSGGNEQFF.

This clonotype has a count of ten or more. The rearrangement uses TRBV20-1 and TRBJ2-1, with TRBD1 as a possible D gene (5 bases). V dropped 3 bases and J dropped 6 bases, with 9 bases sitting between them. The CDR3 extends over 12 amino acids. The germline CDR1 and CDR2 sequences are DFQATT and SNEGSKA (reference sequence). The CDR3 sequence is CSASPRVNEQFF. The DNA of the CDR3 is TGCAGTGCTAGCCCCAGGGTCAATGAGCAGTTCTTC.

This clonotype showed up just a few times. The chain has TRBV20-1 and TRBJ1-5; 11 positions agree with TRBD1. After removal of 2 bases from V and 7 bases from J, the junction contained 4 bases not matched to a gene. The CDR3 consists of 14 residues. CDR1 is DFQATT and CDR2 is SNEGSKA in the germline V gene (reference sequence). Here the CDR3 reads CSARPGQGGQPQHF. CDR3 nucleotides: TGCAGTGCTAGACCGGGACAGGGGGGCCAGCCCCAGCATTTT.

V gene TRBV29-1 combines with J gene TRBJ1-2, with D maybe TRBD1 (6 bases). The CDR3 runs to 16 residues. The V gene's germline CDR1 is SQVTM and CDR2 ANQGSEA. The V and J ends lost 6 bases and 2 bases respectively, with 22 bases between them. CDR3 nucleotides: TGCAGCGTCGACTCCCGGGACAAAAAAAGGAACTATGGCTACACCTTC. It is translated as CSVDSRDKKRNYGYTF.

This clonotype was seen a handful of times. The V gene is TRBV4-1, the J gene TRBJ1-5; maybe TRBD1 (5 bases). There are 14 residues in the CDR3. V was trimmed by 2 bases and J by 1 base, leaving 6 bases between them. The germline V gene has CDR1 MGHRA and CDR2 YSYEKL. CDR3 sequence reads: CASSQQGSNQPQHF. In DNA, the CDR3 is TGCGCCAGCAGCCAACAGGGAAGCAATCAGCCCCAGCATTTT.

This clonotype rates as medium-sized. The gene calls are TRBV25-1 and TRBJ1-1; 7 positions agree with TRBD1. V dropped 6 bases and J dropped 1; count of bases not matched to a gene: 5. CDR1 is MGHDK, CDR2 SYGVNS, per germline. The CDR3 has 14 residues. The CDR3 spells CASRGDSQNTEAFF. The CDR3 DNA sequence: TGTGCCAGCAGAGGGGACAGTCAGAACACTGAAGCTTTCTTT.

Note on this clonotype: Possible read error: a much larger clone is one base away. The V call is TRBV12-3 or TRBV12-4, the J call TRBJ1-5; D call uncertain. The CDR3 loop spans 12 amino acids. The CDR3 spells CAGSDGHQPQHF. CDR3 nucleotides: TGTGCCGGCAGCGACGGTCATCAGCCCCAGCATTTT.

This clonotype was recorded many times. The V and J genes are TRBV28 and TRBJ1-1; D might be TRBD1 (6 bases). There are 13 residues in the CDR3. Germline CDR1 and CDR2: MDHEN and SYDVKM. V was clipped by 5 bases and J by 5 bases, with 12 bases between them. In DNA, the CDR3 is TGTGCCAGCAGTGAAGGGACAAGAACTGAAGCTTTCTTT. This sequence encodes CASSEGTRTEAFF.

This clonotype was seen at least ten times. V usage is TRBV20-1 and J usage is TRBJ2-5; possibly TRBD2 for D (5 bases). CDR1 is DFQATT, CDR2 SNEGSKA, per germline (reference sequence). CDR3 length equals 15 residues. V lost 6 bases to trimming and J lost 1 base, with 18 bases between them. CDR3 in DNA: TGCAGTGCGGAGAGGGCGGCAAGTTCCCAAGAGACCCAGTACTTC. Translating it yields CSAERAASSQETQYF.

The J gene is TRBJ2-1, the V gene TRBV15, with a possible D match to TRBD2 (6 bases). The CDR3 has 15 residues. The V end was cut by 0 bases, the J end by 2 bases, with 8 bases between. In germline, CDR1 is LNHNV, CDR2 YYDKDF (reference sequence). CDR3 sequence: CATSRDRRAYNEQFF. DNA of the CDR3: TGTGCCACCAGCAGAGATAGGAGGGCCTACAATGAGCAGTTCTTC.

This clonotype was counted between two and nine times. The rearrangement links TRBV6-5 to TRBJ1-2; D possibly corresponds to TRBD1 (5 bases). Trimming took 2 bases from V and 0 from J, leaving 16 bases between them. This CDR3 spans 17 amino acids. CDR1 MNHEY and CDR2 SVGAGI come from the germline V gene. The CDR3 region has the DNA TGTGCCAGCAGTTACAACCCCGGGACGAATACTAACTATGGCTACACCTTC. This gives the protein CASSYNPGTNTNYGYTF.

This clonotype has ten or more counts. The chain couples TRBV15 to TRBJ2-1, with TRBD1 matching over 9 bases. Trimming at V came to 3 bases and at J to 6 bases, leaving 3 bases not matched to a gene. Germline V gene lookup returns CDR1 LNHNV and CDR2 YYDKDF (reference sequence). The CDR3 extends over 14 amino acids. As DNA, the CDR3 is TGTGCCACCAGCAGGACGGACAGGGGCAATGAGCAGTTCTTC. Translating gives CATSRTDRGNEQFF.

The J gene is TRBJ1-5, the V gene TRBV19; 8 bases align to TRBD1. This CDR3 comprises 14 residues. In germline, CDR1 is LNHDA, CDR2 SQIVND (reference sequence). V lost 5 bases to trimming and J lost 6 bases; unmatched junction nucleotides: 6. CDR3 residues: CASSRQGTVQPQHF. For the CDR3, the DNA is TGTGCCAGTAGTCGACAGGGGACGGTTCAGCCCCAGCATTTT. The whole variable domain, filled in from reference TRBV19 and TRBJ1-5, reads DGGITQSPKYLFRKEGQNVTLSCEQNLNHDAMYWYRQDPGQGLRLIYYSQIVNDFQKGDIAEGYSVSREKKESFPLTVTSAQKNPTAFYLCASSRQGTVQPQHFGDGTRLSIL.

This clonotype appeared a few times. The gene calls are TRBV19 and TRBJ1-1; D is possibly TRBD1 (5 bases). Trimming pared 6 bases from V and 1 base from J, leaving 12 bases between. This CDR3 has 14 amino acids. Germline lookup yields CDR1 LNHDA and CDR2 SQIVND (reference sequence). CDR3: CASSLLGRNTEAFF. The DNA for the CDR3 is TGTGCCAGTAGCCTCCTGGGACGGAACACTGAAGCTTTCTTT.

This clonotype was seen repeatedly, ten times or more. CDR3 sequence (DNA): TGTGCCAGCAGCGTTACAGGGGGAAACTCTGGGGCCAACGTCCTGACTTTC. As protein: CASSVTGGNSGANVLTF. V usage is TRBV9 and J usage is TRBJ2-6; 8 nucleotides agree with TRBD1. V gave up 2 bases and J gave up 0 bases; unmatched junction bases: 4. Germline V CDR1 and CDR2: SGDLS, YYNGEE. The CDR3 totals 17 residues. The full variable domain, rest sourced from reference TRBV9 and TRBJ2-6, is DSGVTQTPKHLITATGQRVTLRCSPRSGDLSVYWYQQSLDQGLQFLIQYYNGEERAKGNILERFSAQQFPDLHSELNLSSLELGDSALYFCASSVTGGNSGANVLTFGAGSRLTVL.

This rearrangement joins TRBV7-8 to TRBJ1-5, with unresolved D. Trimming cost V 5 bases and J 4 bases, with 12 bases left between them. The germline gives CDR1 SGHVS, CDR2 FQNEAQ. This CDR3 region has 14 residues. CDR3: CASSPLPVNQPQHF. DNA for the CDR3: TGTGCCAGCAGCCCCTTACCTGTAAATCAGCCCCAGCATTTT.

This chain uses TRBV27 with TRBJ1-6; D is ambiguous. Germline V CDR1 and CDR2: MNHEY, SMNVEV (reference sequence). The V end lost 2 bases, the J end lost 4 bases, and 6 bases lay between the germline ends. This CDR3 has 14 amino acids. The CDR3 sequence: CASSLVRYNSPLHF. Written as DNA, the CDR3 is TGTGCCAGCAGTTTAGTAAGGTATAATTCACCCCTCCACTTT.

The sample holds a few counts of this clonotype. The rearrangement joins TRBV13 to TRBJ1-1, with 8 nucleotides matching TRBD1. Germline-derived CDR1 and CDR2 are PRHDT and FYEKMQ (reference sequence). J gave up 7 bases and V 11 bases, and 15 bases lay outside the gene matches. The CDR3 spans 14 residues. As DNA, the CDR3 is TGTGCCTGCCAAGTCCGGTCAGGGGGCCTTGAAGCTTTCTTT. It yields the protein CACQVRSGGLEAFF.

This clonotype was detected many times. The chain couples TRBV7-3 to TRBJ1-6; D is perhaps TRBD1 (5 bases). V dropped 8 bases and J dropped 10 bases, with 15 bases sitting between them. The germline CDR1 and CDR2 sequences are SGHTA and FQGTGA. This CDR3 comprises 13 residues. CDR3 sequence (DNA): TGTGCCAGCGCTATGGACATTGGGTCACCCCTCCACTTT. This sequence encodes CASAMDIGSPLHF.

The gene calls are TRBV5-1 and TRBJ2-2, with D possibly called TRBD1 or TRBD2 (5 bases each). V gave up 0 bases and J gave up 8 bases, with 11 bases separating them. Germline loops: CDR1 SGHRS, CDR2 YFSETQ. The CDR3 contains 14 residues. The CDR3 spells CASSLDGAAGELFF. As DNA, the CDR3 is TGCGCCAGCAGCTTGGACGGGGCGGCTGGGGAGCTGTTTTTT. The whole variable domain, filled in from reference TRBV5-1 and TRBJ2-2, reads KAGVTQTPRYLIKTRGQQVTLSCSPISGHRSVSWYQQTPGQGLQFLFEYFSETQRNKGNFPGRFSGRQFSNSRSEMNVSTLELGDSALYLCASSLDGAAGELFFGEGSRLTVL.

On this clonotype itself: A read error may be the cause here, since a much bigger clone is one base away. The rearrangement links TRBV5-6 to TRBJ1-2; D may be TRBD1 (6 bases). The length of the CDR3 is 13 residues. Germline V gene data show CDR1 as SGHDT and CDR2 as YYEEEE. V was pared by 5 bases and J by 7 bases, with 15 bases between. The CDR3: CASRFQGRGGYTF. DNA of the CDR3: TGTGCCAGCAGATTCCAGGGGCGGGGTGGCTACACCTTC.

This chain connects TRBV5-1 to TRBJ2-5; the match to TRBD2 covers 11 bases. The V and J ends lost 0 bases and 4 bases, in that order; junction bases with no gene match: 14. The CDR3 spans 19 residues. Looked up from germline, CDR1 is SGHRS and CDR2 is YFSETQ. In nucleotides, the CDR3 is TGCGCCAGCAGCTTGGGAAACTACCGACTAGCGGGGAACCTAGAGACCCAGTACTTC. Residues: CASSLGNYRLAGNLETQYF.

This clonotype occurred many times. The chain uses TRBV24-1 and TRBJ2-1, with D tentatively TRBD1 (8 bases). The ends were cut back, 4 bases at V and 4 bases at J, with 16 bases in the middle. Germline CDR1 reads KGHDR; CDR2 reads SFDVKD. This CDR3 is 16 amino acids long. The CDR3 loop is CATSEGGTGRYNEQFF. In DNA, the CDR3 is TGTGCCACCAGTGAGGGGGGGACAGGAAGATACAATGAGCAGTTCTTC.

There are many counts of this clonotype. This chain links TRBV24-1 with TRBJ1-2; the D is unclear. This CDR3 spans 13 amino acids. V was cut by 4 bases and J by 1 base, with 6 bases left in between. Looked up from germline, CDR1 is KGHDR and CDR2 is SFDVKD. CDR3 region: CATSESDNYGYTF. The CDR3 DNA sequence: TGTGCCACCAGTGAATCGGATAACTATGGCTACACCTTC.

This clonotype was seen ten or more times. V is TRBV7-9 and J is TRBJ2-1; D gene uncertain. The CDR3 contains 14 residues. Trimming shortened V by 7 bases and J by 4 bases, and 14 bases separated the two germline ends. CDR1 is SEHNR and CDR2 is FQNEAQ in the germline V gene (reference sequence). The CDR3 protein is CASKINLGYNEQFF. CDR3 coding DNA: TGTGCCAGCAAGATTAACCTGGGTTACAATGAGCAGTTCTTC.

V usage is TRBV7-8 and J usage is TRBJ2-2; 13 bases are a match to TRBD2. Per the germline V gene, CDR1 is SGHVS and CDR2 is FQNEAQ. Trimming took 5 bases from V and 14 from J; bases not matched to a gene: 8. The CDR3 extends over 14 amino acids. As DNA, the CDR3 is TGTGCCAGCAGCGCGCTCCGGACTAGCGGGAGACTGTTTTTT. It is translated as CASSALRTSGRLFF.